The 9 T cell receptor beta chains reported below all come from one sample, sequenced in a study of T cell changes during pregnancy in multiple sclerosis. Data came from immunoSEQ multiplex PCR; TCRdb stores just in-frame clones and leaves some out. This table holds tens of thousands of clones, roughly 90% found once. Here the sequenced sample was CD4+ T cells from peripheral blood mononuclear cells, taken in the first trimester of pregnancy. The source is a female donor in good health, enrolled as a control in a pregnancy study.

The chain has TRBV18 and TRBJ2-3; D is possibly TRBD2 (5 bases). CDR1 and CDR2 from the germline V gene are KGHSH and LQKENI. V lost 3 bases and J lost 6, with 13 bases in between. This CDR3 comprises 14 residues. Here the CDR3 DNA reads TGTGCCAGCTCACCTGACTCGCGAGGGGATACGCAGTATTTT. Amino acid sequence: CASSPDSRGDTQYF. Full variable domain (missing parts from reference TRBV18 and TRBJ2-3): NAGVMQNPRHLVRRRGQEARLRCSPMKGHSHVYWYRQLPEEGLKFMVYLQKENIIDESGMPKERFSAEFPKEGPSILRIQQVVRGDSAAYFCASSPDSRGDTQYFGPGTRLTVL.

The rearrangement uses TRBV30 and TRBJ2-3; TRBD1 matches 10 bases. The CDR3 runs 15 residues. V shed 7 bases, J shed 3 bases, and the junction held 10 bases outside the gene matches. The germline gives CDR1 GTSNPN, CDR2 SVGIG (reference sequence). The DNA for the CDR3 is TGTGCCTACACCCCCGGGACAGGGGCGACAGATACGCAGTATTTT. Amino acids: CAYTPGTGATDTQYF.

This chain's CDR3 is CASSHEGANHEQYF. CDR3 sequence (DNA): TGTGCCAGTAGTCATGAGGGGGCGAACCACGAGCAGTACTTC. V gene TRBV19 combines with J gene TRBJ2-7; 7 bases are a match to TRBD1. The trim removed 5 bases at V and 5 bases at J, leaving 9 bases unmatched. CDR1 is LNHDA, CDR2 SQIVND, per germline (reference sequence). CDR3 length equals 14 residues.

This clone has just one count. This chain joins TRBV27 and TRBJ2-7, with D possibly matching TRBD1 (6 bases). The CDR3 extends over 18 amino acids. With 4 bases removed from V and 0 bases from J, the gap between germline ends came to 22 bases. Germline CDR1 is MNHEY and CDR2 is SMNVEV (reference sequence). The CDR3 DNA is TGTGCCAGCAGTTCAAAGCGGAACTCCGGGACATCCTCCTACGAGCAGTACTTC. Residues: CASSSKRNSGTSSYEQYF.

J is TRBJ2-1 and V is TRBV7-2; the D is unclear. CDR1 SGHTA and CDR2 FQGNSA come from the germline V gene. The CDR3 totals 13 residues. V was clipped by 4 bases and J by 5 bases, with 9 bases between them. The DNA for the CDR3 is TGTGCCAGCAGCTCCCCTAACGACAATGAGCAGTTCTTC. Its translation is CASSSPNDNEQFF.

For the CDR3, the DNA is TGTGCCAGCAGCTTAGATGTCCTAGCGGGAGGATCCACGAACACCGGGGAGCTGTTTTTT. Translating gives CASSLDVLAGGSTNTGELFF. V usage is TRBV11-2 and J usage is TRBJ2-2, with 11 bases matching TRBD2. The CDR3 is 20 amino acids. The V and J ends lost 0 bases and 0 bases, in that order; junction bases with no gene match: 9. Germline CDR1 reads SGHAT; CDR2 reads FQNNGV. The variable domain in full, with the rest retrieved from reference TRBV11-2 and TRBJ2-2, is EAGVAQSPRYKIIEKRQSVAFWCNPISGHATLYWYQQILGQGPKLLIQFQNNGVVDDSQLPKDRFSAERLKGVDSTLKIQPAKLEDSAVYLCASSLDVLAGGSTNTGELFFGEGSRLTVL.

This chain links TRBV7-8 with TRBJ1-4; D is uncertain. V was trimmed by 5 bases and J by 8 bases, leaving 21 bases between them. The CDR3 sequence is 16 residues long. Germline CDR1 SGHVS, CDR2 FQNEAQ. CDR3 region: CASSPTRFLRREKLFF. DNA of the CDR3: TGTGCCAGCAGCCCAACACGATTCCTAAGGCGGGAAAAACTGTTTTTT.

The chain carries TRBV28 and TRBJ1-1, with D uncertain. Germline V gene sequence: CDR1 MDHEN, CDR2 SYDVKM. This CDR3 is built from 15 residues. V shed 4 bases and J shed 1 base, with 13 bases lying between them. Here the CDR3 reads CASSSSWGANTEAFF. The CDR3 coding sequence is TGTGCCAGCAGTTCGAGTTGGGGAGCGAACACTGAAGCTTTCTTT.

V and J are TRBV19 and TRBJ2-1, with 8 bases matching TRBD2. The CDR3 loop spans 14 amino acids. V gave up 3 bases and J gave up 9 bases; unmatched junction bases: 7. CDR1 and CDR2 from the germline V gene are LNHDA and SQIVND (reference sequence). CDR3 nucleotide sequence: TGTGCCAGTAGTATTCTAGCGGGCCCCCTTGAGCAGTTCTTC. This codes for CASSILAGPLEQFF.